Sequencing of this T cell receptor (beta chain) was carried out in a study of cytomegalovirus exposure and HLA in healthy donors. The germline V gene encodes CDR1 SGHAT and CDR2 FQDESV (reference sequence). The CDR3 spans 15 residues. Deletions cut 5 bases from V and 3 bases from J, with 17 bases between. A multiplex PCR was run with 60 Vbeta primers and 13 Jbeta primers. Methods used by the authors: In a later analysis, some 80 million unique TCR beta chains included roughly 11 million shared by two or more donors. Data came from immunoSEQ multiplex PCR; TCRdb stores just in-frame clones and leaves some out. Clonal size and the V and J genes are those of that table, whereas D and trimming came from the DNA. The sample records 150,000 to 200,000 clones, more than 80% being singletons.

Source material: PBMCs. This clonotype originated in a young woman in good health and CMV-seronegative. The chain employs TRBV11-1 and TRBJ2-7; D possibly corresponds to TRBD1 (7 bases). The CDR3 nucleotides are TGTGCCAGCAGCCCGCGGCAGGGGGACTTCTACGAGCAGTACTTC. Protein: CASSPRQGDFYEQYF.